The rows below give T cell receptor beta chains drawn from one sample of a study of shared clonotypes between healthy human individuals. TCRdb's table, derived via immunoSEQ multiplex PCR, lists solely in-frame clones and lacks some. This table holds approximately 180,000 clones, roughly 93% found once. Input material: naive CD4+ T cells sorted from blood. These receptors came from a woman between 25 and 40 years old in good health. Both conserved end residues are trimmed from each CDR3. The order of the fields is V gene, CDR3 protein.

TRBV30 AWGAGSYNSPLH
TRBV4-1 ASSQDFTGQGDFEQY
TRBV2 ASTTGTGLTAF
TRBV28 ASSTYRGLNTGELF
TRBV28 ASSLGGYEQY
TRBV11-2 ASSLVGSPMGMGYT
TRBV28 ASSLSGISYEQY
TRBV11-3 ASSSGGNEQF
TRBV28 ASSVFRGPTYTEAF
TRBV10-2 ATQEASGNYEQY
TRBV18 ASSPGQASSYEQY
TRBV10-3 AIVRTLNTEAF
TRBV14 ASSQSSDSFSYEQY
TRBV6-9 PIKGSGTEENYGYT
TRBV19 ATTLAGGLNSYEQY
TRBV28 ASGTAGATYNEQF
TRBV5-1 ASSSGQGPEQY
TRBV4-1 ASSQTLTRLMNTEAF
TRBV7-9 ASSLDRSPNEKLF
TRBV7-2 ASSLVLNTEAF
TRBV18 ASSPDRVHEQY
TRBV10-3 AISELDRGQPQH
TRBV10-3 AISGLAGPYEQY
TRBV27 ASSQDRGTYEQY
TRBV28 ASSPQFLEQY
TRBV10-2 ASTGLADPQETQY
TRBV4-1 ASSQARVTYEQY
TRBV6-1 ATGTFPPYEQY
TRBV28 ASSFTDRGHVGYT
TRBV28 ASSGAGGYT
TRBV7-8 ASSPVAGTSTDTQY
TRBV11-2 ASSLNKGAGGNTEAF
TRBV10-3 AISESKLGNTEAF
TRBV15 ATSARAGGSGANVLT
TRBV11-2 ASSPNPGGNTDTQY
TRBV10-3 AISGGWSGSGELF
TRBV29-1 SVETSGKNIGEQF
TRBV28 ASSPGAESSYEQY
TRBV19 ASSRKAVTQSAYNEQF
TRBV5-1 ASSLARDRVPYEQY
TRBV28 ASRVGEKLF
TRBV4-1 ASNPGLAVPYNEQF
TRBV28 ASSLYRGNEKLF
TRBV1 TSSPGLVVYEQY
TRBV6-1 ASLVLAGVDEQY
TRBV4-1 ASTPRAAANYGYT
TRBV7-3 ASSLQGAGNEQF
TRBV27 ASSPDRGQSGANVLT
TRBV30 AWSGGTDQPQH
TRBV11-2 ASRKGASEQY
TRBV19 ASRSGSKDTEAF
TRBV29-1 SVEKLSVGIEQF